This T cell receptor (beta chain) was sequenced during a study of blood T cell repertoires in COVID-19. Study summary: Donors in the United States, Italy and Spain gave samples during acute or convalescent COVID-19. The analysed material was cDNA or gDNA that came from T cells, B-cell-depleted T cells, or PBMCs.

Per the authors' pipeline: Reference gene primer amplification gave estimated nucleated cell counts. Profiled with immunoSEQ multiplex PCR; TCRdb holds only in-frame clones, not every one. The V and J calls and the clone size are those of that table, but D and trimming were determined from the DNA. The data contain 45,000 to 70,000 clones, 75% to 90% of them seen just once; the ten biggest clones take up roughly 13%. The ends lost 1 base at V and 6 bases at J; junction bases unmatched: 9. The germline gives CDR1 SGDLS, CDR2 YYNGEE. This CDR3 is built from 16 residues. This clone came up once. Sequencing was done on a sample of peripheral blood. This TCR was sampled from an older woman with active COVID-19. The V and J genes are TRBV9 and TRBJ2-1; TRBD2 matches 8 bases. Here the CDR3 reads CASSVSRGDPLNEQFF. DNA for the CDR3: TGTGCCAGCAGCGTATCGCGGGGGGACCCCCTCAATGAGCAGTTCTTC.